This TCR beta chain was recorded in a study of cytomegalovirus exposure and HLA in healthy donors. V lost 7 bases to trimming and J lost 0 bases, with 19 bases between them. The CDR3 runs to 17 residues. Germline V CDR1 and CDR2: LNHNV, YYDKDF (reference sequence). The study ran its PCR with 60 Vbeta and 13 Jbeta primers. Sequencing was performed with immunoSEQ multiplex PCR; in TCRdb, only in-frame clones are kept and a portion is missing. The sample carries about 160,000 clones, 65% to 85% recorded once. The chain combines TRBV15 with TRBJ1-5, with TRBD1 as a possible D gene (5 bases). This clonotype was sampled from a man aged 45-65 years in good health and CMV-seropositive. Sequenced input: PBMCs. CDR3 protein: CATKDGGTHYSNQPQHF. CDR3 bases: TGTGCCACCAAGGACGGGGGGACCCATTATAGCAATCAGCCCCAGCATTTT.